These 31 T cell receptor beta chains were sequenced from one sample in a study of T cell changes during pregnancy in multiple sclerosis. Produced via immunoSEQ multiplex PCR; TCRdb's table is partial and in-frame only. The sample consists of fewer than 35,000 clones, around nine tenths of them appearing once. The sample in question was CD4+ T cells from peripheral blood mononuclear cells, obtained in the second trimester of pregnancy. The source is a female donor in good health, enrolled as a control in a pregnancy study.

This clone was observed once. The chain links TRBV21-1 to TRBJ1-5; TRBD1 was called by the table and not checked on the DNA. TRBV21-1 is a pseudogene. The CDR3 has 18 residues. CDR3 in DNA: TGTGCCAGCAGCAAAGTTAGACAGGGGATCTATAGCAATCAGCCCCAGCATTTT. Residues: CASSKVRQGIYSNQPQHF.

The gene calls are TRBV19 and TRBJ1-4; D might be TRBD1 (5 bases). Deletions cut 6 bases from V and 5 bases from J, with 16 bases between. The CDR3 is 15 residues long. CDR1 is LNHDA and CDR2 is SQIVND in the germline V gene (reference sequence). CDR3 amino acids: CASRGLGGGNEKLFF. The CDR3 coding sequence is TGTGCCAGTAGAGGCCTGGGCGGGGGGAATGAAAAACTGTTTTTT.

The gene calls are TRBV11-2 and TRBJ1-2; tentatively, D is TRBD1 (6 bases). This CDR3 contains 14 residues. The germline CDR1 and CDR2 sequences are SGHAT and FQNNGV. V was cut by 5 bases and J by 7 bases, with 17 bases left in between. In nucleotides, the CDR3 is TGTGCCAGCAGCCAGGCCGTACAGGGCTCTGGCTACACCTTC. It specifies CASSQAVQGSGYTF.

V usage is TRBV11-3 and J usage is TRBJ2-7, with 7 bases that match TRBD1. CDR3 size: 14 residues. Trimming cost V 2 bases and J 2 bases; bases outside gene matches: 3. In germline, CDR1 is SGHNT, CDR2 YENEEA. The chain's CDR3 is CASSLTGAPYEQYF. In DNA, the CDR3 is TGTGCCAGCAGCTTAACAGGGGCCCCCTACGAGCAGTACTTC. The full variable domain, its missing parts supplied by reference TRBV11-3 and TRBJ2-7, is EAGVVQSPRYKIIEKKQPVAFWCNPISGHNTLYWYLQNLGQGPELLIRYENEEAVDDSQLPKDRFSAERLKGVDSTLKIQPAELGDSAVYLCASSLTGAPYEQYFGPGTRLTVT.

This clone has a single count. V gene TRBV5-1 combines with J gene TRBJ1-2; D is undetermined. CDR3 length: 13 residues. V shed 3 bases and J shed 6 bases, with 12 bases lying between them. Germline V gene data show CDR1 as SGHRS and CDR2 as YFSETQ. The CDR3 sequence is CASSSDPQDGYTF. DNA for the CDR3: TGCGCCAGCAGCTCCGACCCCCAGGATGGCTACACCTTC.

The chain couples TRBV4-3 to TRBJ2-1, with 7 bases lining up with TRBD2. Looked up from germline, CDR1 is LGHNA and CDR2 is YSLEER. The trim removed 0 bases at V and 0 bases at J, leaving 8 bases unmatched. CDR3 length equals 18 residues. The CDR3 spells CASSQDPSGEPSYNEQFF. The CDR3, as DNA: TGCGCCAGCAGCCAAGATCCCAGCGGGGAGCCCTCCTACAATGAGCAGTTCTTC.

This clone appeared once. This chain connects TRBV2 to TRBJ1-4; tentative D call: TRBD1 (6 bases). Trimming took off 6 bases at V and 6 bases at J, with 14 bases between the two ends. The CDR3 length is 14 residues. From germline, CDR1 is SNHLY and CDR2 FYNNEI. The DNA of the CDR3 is TGTGCCAGCAGGGGGGCTCAGGGTCATGAAAAACTGTTTTTT. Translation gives CASRGAQGHEKLFF.

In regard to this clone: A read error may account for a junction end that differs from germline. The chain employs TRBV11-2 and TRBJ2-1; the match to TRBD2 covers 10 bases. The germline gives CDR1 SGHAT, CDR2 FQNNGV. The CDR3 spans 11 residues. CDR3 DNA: TGTGCCAGCAGCTTAGAGGGACTAGCGCTCTTC. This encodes CASSLEGLALF.

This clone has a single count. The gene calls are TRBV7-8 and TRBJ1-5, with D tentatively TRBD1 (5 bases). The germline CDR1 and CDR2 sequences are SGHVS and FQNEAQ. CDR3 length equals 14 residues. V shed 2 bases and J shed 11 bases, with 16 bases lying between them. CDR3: CASSLFGVGGSQHF. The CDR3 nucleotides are TGTGCCAGCAGCTTATTCGGGGTGGGGGGGTCCCAGCATTTT. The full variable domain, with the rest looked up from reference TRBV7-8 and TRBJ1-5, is GAGVSQSPRYKVAKRGQDVALRCDPISGHVSLFWYQQALGQGPEFLTYFQNEAQLDKSGLPSDRFFAERPEGSVSTLKIQRTQQEDSAVYLCASSLFGVGGSQHFGDGTRLSIL.

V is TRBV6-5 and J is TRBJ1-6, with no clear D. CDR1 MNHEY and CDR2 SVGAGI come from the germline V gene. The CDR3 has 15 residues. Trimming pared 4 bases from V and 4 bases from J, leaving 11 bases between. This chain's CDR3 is CASSSLRIYNSPLHF. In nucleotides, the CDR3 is TGTGCCAGCAGTTCGCTCAGAATTTATAATTCACCCCTCCACTTT.

CDR3 protein: CASREDRGGYNEQFF. The CDR3 nucleotides are TGTGCCAGCAGGGAGGACCGGGGGGGCTACAATGAGCAGTTCTTC. The chain recombines TRBV2 with TRBJ2-1; 8 bases map to TRBD2. The CDR3 is 15 residues long. Trimming took 6 bases from V and 3 from J; bases not matched to a gene: 7. Germline CDR1 SNHLY, CDR2 FYNNEI.

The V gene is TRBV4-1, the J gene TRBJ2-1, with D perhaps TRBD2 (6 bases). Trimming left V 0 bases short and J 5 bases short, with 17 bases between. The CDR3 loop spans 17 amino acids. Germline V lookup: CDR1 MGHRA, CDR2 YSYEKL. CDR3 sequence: CASSQDLAGRWDNEQFF. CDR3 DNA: TGCGCCAGCAGCCAAGATCTCGCGGGACGGTGGGACAATGAGCAGTTCTTC.

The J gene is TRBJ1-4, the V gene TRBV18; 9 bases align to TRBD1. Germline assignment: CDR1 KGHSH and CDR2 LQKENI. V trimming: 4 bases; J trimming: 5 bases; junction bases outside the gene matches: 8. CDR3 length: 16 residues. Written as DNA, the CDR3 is TGTGCCAGCTCACAAAATTACAGGGGGCAAAATGAAAAACTGTTTTTT. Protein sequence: CASSQNYRGQNEKLFF.

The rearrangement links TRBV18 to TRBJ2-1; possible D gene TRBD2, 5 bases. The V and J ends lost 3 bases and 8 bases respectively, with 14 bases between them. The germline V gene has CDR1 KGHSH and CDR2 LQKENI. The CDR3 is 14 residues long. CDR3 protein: CASSPVQARDEQFF. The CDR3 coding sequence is TGTGCCAGCTCACCTGTTCAAGCGAGGGATGAGCAGTTCTTC.

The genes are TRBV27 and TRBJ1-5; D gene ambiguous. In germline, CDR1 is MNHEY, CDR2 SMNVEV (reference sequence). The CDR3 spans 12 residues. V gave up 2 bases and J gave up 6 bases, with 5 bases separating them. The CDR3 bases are TGTGCCAGCAGTTTACCCGGTCAGCCCCAGCATTTT. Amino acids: CASSLPGQPQHF.

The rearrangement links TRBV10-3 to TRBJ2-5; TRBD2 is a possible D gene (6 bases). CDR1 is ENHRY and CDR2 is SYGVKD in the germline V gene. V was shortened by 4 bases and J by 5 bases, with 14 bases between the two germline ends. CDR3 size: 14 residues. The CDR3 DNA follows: TGTGCCATCAGTGCGGCGGGGATAGGGGAGACCCAGTACTTC. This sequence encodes CAISAAGIGETQYF.

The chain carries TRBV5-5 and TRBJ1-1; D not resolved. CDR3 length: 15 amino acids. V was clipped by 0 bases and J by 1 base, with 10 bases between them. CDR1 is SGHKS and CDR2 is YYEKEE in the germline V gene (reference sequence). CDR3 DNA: TGTGCCAGCAGCTTGGTGAAGACATCGAACACTGAAGCTTTCTTT. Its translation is CASSLVKTSNTEAFF. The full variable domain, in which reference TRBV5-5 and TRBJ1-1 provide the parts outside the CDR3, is DAGVTQSPTHLIKTRGQQVTLRCSPISGHKSVSWYQQVLGQGPQFIFQYYEKEERGRGNFPDRFSARQFPNYSSELNVNALLLGDSALYLCASSLVKTSNTEAFFGQGTRLTVV.

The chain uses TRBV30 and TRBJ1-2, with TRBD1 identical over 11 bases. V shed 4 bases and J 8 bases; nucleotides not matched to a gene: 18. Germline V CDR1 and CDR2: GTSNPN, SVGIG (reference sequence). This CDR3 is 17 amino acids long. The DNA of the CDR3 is TGTGCCTGGACTACCCGGACAGGGGGCTCCTTGTGGAAGGGCTACACCTTC. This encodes CAWTTRTGGSLWKGYTF.

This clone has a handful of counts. The CDR3 reads CASIRGSGQPQHF. CDR3 in DNA: TGTGCCAGCATCAGGGGGTCGGGTCAGCCCCAGCATTTT. The chain combines TRBV28 with TRBJ1-5; 7 bases are a match to TRBD1. The CDR3 length is 13 residues. Germline lookup yields CDR1 MDHEN and CDR2 SYDVKM. V trimming: 7 bases; J trimming: 6 bases; junction bases outside the gene matches: 6.

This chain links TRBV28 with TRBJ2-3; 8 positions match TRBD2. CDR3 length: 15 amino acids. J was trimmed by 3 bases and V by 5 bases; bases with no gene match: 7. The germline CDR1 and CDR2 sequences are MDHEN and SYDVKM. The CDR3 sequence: CASSSGGWGTDTQYF. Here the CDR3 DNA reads TGTGCCAGCAGTAGCGGGGGCTGGGGTACAGATACGCAGTATTTT. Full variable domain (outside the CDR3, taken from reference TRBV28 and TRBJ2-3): DVKVTQSSRYLVKRTGEKVFLECVQDMDHENMFWYRQDPGLGLRLIYFSYDVKMKEKGDIPEGYSVSREKKERFSLILESASTNQTSMYLCASSSGGWGTDTQYFGPGTRLTVL.

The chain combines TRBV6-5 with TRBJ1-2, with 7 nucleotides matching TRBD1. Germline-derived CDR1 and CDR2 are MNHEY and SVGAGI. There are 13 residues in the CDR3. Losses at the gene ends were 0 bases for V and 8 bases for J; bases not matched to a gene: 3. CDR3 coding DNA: TGTGCCAGCAGTTACTCTACAGGGGTCGGCTACACCTTC. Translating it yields CASSYSTGVGYTF.

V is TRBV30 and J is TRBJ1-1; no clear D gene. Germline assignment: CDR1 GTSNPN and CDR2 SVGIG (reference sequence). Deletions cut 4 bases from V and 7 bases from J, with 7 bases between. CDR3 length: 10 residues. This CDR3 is CAWKRGEAFF. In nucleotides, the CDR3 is TGTGCCTGGAAGCGAGGTGAAGCTTTCTTT. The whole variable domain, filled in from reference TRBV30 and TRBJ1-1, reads SQTIHQWPATLVQPVGSPLSLECTVEGTSNPNLYWYRQAAGRGLQLLFYSVGIGQISSEVPQNLSASRPQDRQFILSSKKLLLSDSGFYLCAWKRGEAFFGQGTRLTVV.

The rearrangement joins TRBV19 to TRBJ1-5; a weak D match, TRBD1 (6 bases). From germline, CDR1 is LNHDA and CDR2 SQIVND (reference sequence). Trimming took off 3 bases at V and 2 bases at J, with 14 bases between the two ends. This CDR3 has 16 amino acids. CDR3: CASSITGRVGNQPQHF. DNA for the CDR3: TGTGCCAGTAGTATTACAGGGAGGGTGGGCAATCAGCCCCAGCATTTT. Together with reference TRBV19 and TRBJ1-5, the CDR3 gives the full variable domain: DGGITQSPKYLFRKEGQNVTLSCEQNLNHDAMYWYRQDPGQGLRLIYYSQIVNDFQKGDIAEGYSVSREKKESFPLTVTSAQKNPTAFYLCASSITGRVGNQPQHFGDGTRLSIL.

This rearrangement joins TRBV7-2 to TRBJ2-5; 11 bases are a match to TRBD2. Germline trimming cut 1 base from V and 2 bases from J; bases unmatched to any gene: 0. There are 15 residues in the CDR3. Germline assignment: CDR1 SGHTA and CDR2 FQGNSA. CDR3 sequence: CASSLVAGGQETQYF. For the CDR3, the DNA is TGTGCCAGCAGCTTAGTAGCGGGGGGGCAAGAGACCCAGTACTTC.

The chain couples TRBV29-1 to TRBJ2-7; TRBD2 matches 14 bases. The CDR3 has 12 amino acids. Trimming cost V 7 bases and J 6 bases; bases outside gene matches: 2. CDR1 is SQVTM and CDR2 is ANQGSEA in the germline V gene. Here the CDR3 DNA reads TGCAGCGGGGGGACTAGCGGGGGCGAGCAGTACTTC. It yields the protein CSGGTSGGEQYF.

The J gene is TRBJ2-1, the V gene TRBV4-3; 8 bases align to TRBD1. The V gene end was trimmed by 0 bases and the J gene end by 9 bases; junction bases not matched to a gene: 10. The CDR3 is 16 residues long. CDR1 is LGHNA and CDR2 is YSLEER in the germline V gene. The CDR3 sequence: CASSQDDRGGWTEQFF. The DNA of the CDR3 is TGCGCCAGCAGCCAAGATGACAGGGGTGGATGGACTGAGCAGTTCTTC.

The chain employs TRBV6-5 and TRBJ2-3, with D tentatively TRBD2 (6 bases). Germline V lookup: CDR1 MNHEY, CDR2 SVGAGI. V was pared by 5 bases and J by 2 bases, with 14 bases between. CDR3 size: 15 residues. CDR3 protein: CASSITRDSTDTQYF. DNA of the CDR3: TGTGCCAGCAGTATAACCCGGGACTCCACAGATACGCAGTATTTT.

CDR3 sequence (DNA): TGTGCCAGCAGCGTAGGCCCAGGGTCGAACACTGAAGCTTTCTTT. This codes for CASSVGPGSNTEAFF. V is TRBV9 and J is TRBJ1-1, with a possible D match to TRBD1 (5 bases). CDR1 is SGDLS and CDR2 is YYNGEE in the germline V gene. This CDR3 is built from 15 residues. V dropped 0 bases and J dropped 1 base, with 10 bases sitting between them.

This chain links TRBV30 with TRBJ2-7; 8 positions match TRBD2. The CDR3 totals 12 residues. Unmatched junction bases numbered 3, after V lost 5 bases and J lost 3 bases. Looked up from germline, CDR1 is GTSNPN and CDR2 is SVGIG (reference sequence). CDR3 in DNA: TGTGCCTGGGGAGCGGGGGTCTACGAGCAGTACTTC. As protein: CAWGAGVYEQYF.

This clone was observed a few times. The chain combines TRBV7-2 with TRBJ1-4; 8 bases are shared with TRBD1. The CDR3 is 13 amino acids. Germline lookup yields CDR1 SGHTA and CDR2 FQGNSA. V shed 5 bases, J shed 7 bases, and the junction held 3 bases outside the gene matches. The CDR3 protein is CASSPDRGEKLFF. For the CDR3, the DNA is TGTGCCAGCAGCCCAGACAGGGGTGAAAAACTGTTTTTT.

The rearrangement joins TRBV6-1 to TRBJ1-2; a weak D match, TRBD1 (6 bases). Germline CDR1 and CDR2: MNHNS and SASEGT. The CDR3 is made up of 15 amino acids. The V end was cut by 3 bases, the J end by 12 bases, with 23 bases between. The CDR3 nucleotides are TGTGCCAGCAGTGATTCAGGGGCCCTCTATAAATTGGACACCTTC. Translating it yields CASSDSGALYKLDTF.